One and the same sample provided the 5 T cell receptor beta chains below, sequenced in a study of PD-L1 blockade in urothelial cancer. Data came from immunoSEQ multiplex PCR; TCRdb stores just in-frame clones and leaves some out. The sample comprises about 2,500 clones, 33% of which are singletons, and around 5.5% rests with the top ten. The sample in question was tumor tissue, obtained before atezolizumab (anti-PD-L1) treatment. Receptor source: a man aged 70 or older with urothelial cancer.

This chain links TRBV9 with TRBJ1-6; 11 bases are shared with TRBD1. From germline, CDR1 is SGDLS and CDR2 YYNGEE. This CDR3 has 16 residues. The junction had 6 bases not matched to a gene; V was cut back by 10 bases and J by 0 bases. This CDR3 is CACRDRGSSYNSPLHF. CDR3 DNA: TGTGCCTGCCGGGACAGGGGGAGCTCCTATAATTCACCCCTCCACTTT.

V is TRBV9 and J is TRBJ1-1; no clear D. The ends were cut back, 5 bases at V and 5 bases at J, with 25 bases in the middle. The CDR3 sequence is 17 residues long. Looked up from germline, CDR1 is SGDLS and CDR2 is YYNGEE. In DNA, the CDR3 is TGTGCCAGCAGTTCCAAGCCGGGAGCTATAACAGTGACTGAAGCTTTCTTT. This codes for CASSSKPGAITVTEAFF. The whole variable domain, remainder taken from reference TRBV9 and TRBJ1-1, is DSGVTQTPKHLITATGQRVTLRCSPRSGDLSVYWYQQSLDQGLQFLIQYYNGEERAKGNILERFSAQQFPDLHSELNLSSLELGDSALYFCASSSKPGAITVTEAFFGQGTRLTVV.

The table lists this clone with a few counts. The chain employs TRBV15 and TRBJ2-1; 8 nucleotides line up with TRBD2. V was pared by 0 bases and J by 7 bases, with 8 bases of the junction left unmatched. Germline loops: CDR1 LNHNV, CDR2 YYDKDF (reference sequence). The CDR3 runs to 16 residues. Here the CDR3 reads CATSRDTAGGMNEQFF. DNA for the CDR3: TGTGCCACCAGCAGAGATACGGCGGGGGGTATGAATGAGCAGTTCTTC.

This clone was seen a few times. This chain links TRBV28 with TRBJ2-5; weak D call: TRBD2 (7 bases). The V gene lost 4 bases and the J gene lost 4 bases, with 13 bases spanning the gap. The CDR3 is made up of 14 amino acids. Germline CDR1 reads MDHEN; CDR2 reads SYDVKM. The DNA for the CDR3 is TGTGCCAGCAGTTCGAGGGGGGGGTCAGAGACCCAGTACTTC. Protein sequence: CASSSRGGSETQYF.

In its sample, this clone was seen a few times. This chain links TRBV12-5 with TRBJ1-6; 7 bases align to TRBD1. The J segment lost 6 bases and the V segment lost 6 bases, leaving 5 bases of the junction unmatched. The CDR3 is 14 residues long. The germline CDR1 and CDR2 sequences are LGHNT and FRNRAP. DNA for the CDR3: TGTGCTAGTGGCCAGACAGGGACTAATTCACCCCTCCACTTT. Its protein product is CASGQTGTNSPLHF.